Presented here are 27 T cell receptor beta chains from one specimen sequenced in a study of PD-L1 blockade in urothelial cancer. Profiled with immunoSEQ multiplex PCR; TCRdb holds only in-frame clones, not every one. Altogether about 88,000 clones are present, 85% to 95% being singletons, with the ten largest covering 8% to 10%. Sequencing was performed on PBMCs, taken around atezolizumab (anti-PD-L1) treatment. The source of these receptors is a man in his 60s with urothelial cancer.

The V gene is TRBV9, the J gene TRBJ2-5; possibly TRBD2 for D (6 bases). This CDR3 is 16 amino acids long. Trimming took off 3 bases at V and 1 base at J, with 16 bases between the two ends. Germline-derived CDR1 and CDR2 are SGDLS and YYNGEE. The CDR3 region is CASSAGRSGPQETQYF. Written as DNA, the CDR3 is TGTGCCAGCAGCGCCGGGAGAAGCGGACCCCAAGAGACCCAGTACTTC.

The V and J genes are TRBV9 and TRBJ2-1; possibly TRBD1 for D (6 bases). There are 14 residues in the CDR3. Germline V gives CDR1 SGDLS, CDR2 YYNGEE. Trimming removed 4 bases from V and 3 bases from J, with 11 bases in between. The CDR3, as DNA: TGTGCCAGCAGCCCTGGACAGAACTACAATGAGCAGTTCTTC. The encoded protein is CASSPGQNYNEQFF.

The chain recombines TRBV20-1 with TRBJ2-7; TRBD2 matches at 8 bases. The CDR3 spans 11 residues. V lost 8 bases and J lost 9; bases outside the gene matches: 9. Germline CDR1 is DFQATT and CDR2 is SNEGSKA (reference sequence). In DNA form, the CDR3 reads TGCAGTACCAGCGGGGGCCCGAGGCAGTACTTC. Translation: CSTSGGPRQYF.

This clone was detected once. This chain uses TRBV28 with TRBJ2-3, with a possible D match to TRBD2 (6 bases). Per germline, CDR1 MDHEN and CDR2 SYDVKM. V lost 6 bases and J lost 3, with 10 bases in between. The CDR3 covers 13 residues. The CDR3 DNA reads TGTGCCAGCAGCTGGGGGGTTACAGATACGCAGTATTTT. This encodes CASSWGVTDTQYF.

The rearrangement uses TRBV10-3 and TRBJ1-2; D may be TRBD1 (5 bases). Germline V gene data show CDR1 as ENHRY and CDR2 as SYGVKD. The CDR3 consists of 13 residues. The V and J ends lost 2 bases and 9 bases respectively, with 13 bases between them. The CDR3 DNA reads TGTGCCATCAGTGAGAGGGGTGCTTATAGCTACACCTTC. Translating gives CAISERGAYSYTF.

The table lists this clone with a count of one. The gene calls are TRBV7-9 and TRBJ2-1; D perhaps matches TRBD1 (5 bases). V gave up 6 bases and J gave up 0 bases, with 9 bases separating them. Germline CDR1 reads SEHNR; CDR2 reads FQNEAQ (reference sequence). The CDR3 is 14 residues long. The CDR3 is CASSSDSSYNEQFF. CDR3 nucleotide sequence: TGTGCCAGCAGTTCTGACAGCTCCTACAATGAGCAGTTCTTC.

This clone was seen only once. The chain combines TRBV30 with TRBJ1-1; D gene ambiguous. Trimming shortened V by 0 bases and J by 3 bases, and 11 bases separated the two germline ends. The germline gives CDR1 GTSNPN, CDR2 SVGIG (reference sequence). The CDR3 loop spans 14 amino acids. Here the CDR3 reads CAWSVWGGDTEAFF. The CDR3 DNA reads as TGTGCCTGGAGTGTTTGGGGAGGAGACACTGAAGCTTTCTTT.

The chain is built from TRBV28 and TRBJ2-7; 10 nucleotides match TRBD1. This CDR3 is built from 14 residues. CDR1 and CDR2 (germline): MDHEN, SYDVKM. V gave up 6 bases and J gave up 2 bases; unmatched junction bases: 4. CDR3 bases: TGTGCCAGCAGATCGACAGGGGGCACCTACGAGCAGTACTTC. This translates into CASRSTGGTYEQYF. The entire variable domain, with the rest obtained from reference TRBV28 and TRBJ2-7, is as follows: DVKVTQSSRYLVKRTGEKVFLECVQDMDHENMFWYRQDPGLGLRLIYFSYDVKMKEKGDIPEGYSVSREKKERFSLILESASTNQTSMYLCASRSTGGTYEQYFGPGTRLTVT.

V usage is TRBV7-2 and J usage is TRBJ1-6; D unclear. Germline CDR1 is SGHTA and CDR2 is FQGNSA. The CDR3 loop spans 14 amino acids. V lost 2 bases, J lost 6 bases, and 8 bases lay in between. CDR3 residues: CASSLNSFNSPLHF. CDR3 nucleotide sequence: TGTGCCAGCAGCTTAAACAGTTTTAATTCACCCCTCCACTTT.

V and J are TRBV10-3 and TRBJ2-1; maybe TRBD1 (5 bases). This CDR3 is 14 amino acids long. CDR1 and CDR2 (germline): ENHRY, SYGVKD. The V gene lost 1 base and the J gene lost 7 bases, with 11 bases spanning the gap. CDR3 DNA sequence: TGTGCCATCAGTGAGTTGTCAGGGCTGAATGAGCAGTTCTTC. This gives the protein CAISELSGLNEQFF.

This clone was seen just once. The chain is built from TRBV4-1 and TRBJ2-1; perhaps TRBD1 as D (6 bases). Germline V gene lookup returns CDR1 MGHRA and CDR2 YSYEKL. Trimming removed 2 bases at V and 6 bases at J, with 20 bases between. The CDR3 covers 17 residues. This CDR3 reads CASSQRTTGPRGNEQFF. CDR3 coding DNA: TGCGCCAGCAGCCAACGGACAACAGGGCCCAGAGGCAATGAGCAGTTCTTC.

This sequence joins TRBV4-3 and TRBJ1-1, with D uncertain. V was pared by 0 bases and J by 4 bases, with 9 bases between. This CDR3 comprises 14 residues. CDR1 is LGHNA and CDR2 is YSLEER in the germline V gene. CDR3 loop: CASSQDIGGTEAFF. CDR3 coding DNA: TGCGCCAGCAGCCAAGATATAGGAGGCACTGAAGCTTTCTTT.

This rearrangement joins TRBV7-9 to TRBJ2-5, with no clear D. V lost 1 base and J lost 0, with 12 bases in between. This CDR3 is built from 16 residues. Germline V CDR1 and CDR2: SEHNR, FQNEAQ (reference sequence). The CDR3 DNA reads as TGTGCCAGCAGCTTAGGGAGATACGGGTACCAAGAGACCCAGTACTTC. Its translation: CASSLGRYGYQETQYF.

The genes are TRBV6-5 and TRBJ1-2, with 7 nucleotides matching TRBD1. Looked up from germline, CDR1 is MNHEY and CDR2 is SVGAGI. The CDR3 spans 13 residues. Trimming took 5 bases from V and 4 from J; bases not matched to a gene: 4. The DNA of the CDR3 is TGTGCCAGCAGTCGAGGGGGCGCCTATGGCTACACCTTC. It encodes CASSRGGAYGYTF.

The rearrangement links TRBV7-2 to TRBJ2-5; 10 bases are shared with TRBD2. Trimming cost V 4 bases and J 2 bases; bases outside gene matches: 4. This CDR3 comprises 15 residues. Germline V gene sequence: CDR1 SGHTA, CDR2 FQGNSA. The CDR3 region has the DNA TGTGCCAGCAGCTCGGCTAGCGGGAGTCAAGAGACCCAGTACTTC. Its protein is CASSSASGSQETQYF.

The rearrangement uses TRBV5-4 and TRBJ2-5; D perhaps matches TRBD2 (6 bases). The V and J ends lost 3 bases and 6 bases respectively, with 21 bases between them. Germline-derived CDR1 and CDR2 are SGHNT and YYREEE (reference sequence). The CDR3 totals 16 residues. The CDR3 loop reads CASSSPSGALAQTQYF. The CDR3 nucleotides are TGTGCCAGCAGCTCACCGTCGGGAGCCCTCGCCCAGACCCAGTACTTC.

The genes are TRBV5-4 and TRBJ1-2; 7 bases are shared with TRBD1. CDR3 length equals 13 residues. Germline V CDR1 and CDR2: SGHNT, YYREEE (reference sequence). The V and J ends lost 2 bases and 9 bases, in that order; junction bases with no gene match: 7. CDR3 in DNA: TGTGCCAGCAGCTTTACAGGGGTCGACAGCTACACCTTC. Amino acid sequence: CASSFTGVDSYTF.

The J gene is TRBJ1-1, the V gene TRBV18; no firm D call. Per germline, CDR1 KGHSH and CDR2 LQKENI. Trimming cost V 3 bases and J 1 base, with 6 bases left between them. CDR3 length: 13 amino acids. The DNA of the CDR3 is TGTGCCAGCTCACCCTCAGAGAACACTGAAGCTTTCTTT. It is translated as CASSPSENTEAFF.

This clone has a handful of counts. V is TRBV7-8 and J is TRBJ2-1, with a tentative D call TRBD2 (5 bases). The CDR3 loop spans 16 amino acids. Germline CDR1 reads SGHVS; CDR2 reads FQNEAQ. Trimming took off 1 base at V and 6 bases at J, with 16 bases between the two ends. CDR3 nucleotides: TGTGCCAGCAGCTTAGGGATCGGGGTCGGTCCCAATGAGCAGTTCTTC. It is translated as CASSLGIGVGPNEQFF.

The rearrangement uses TRBV2 and TRBJ2-7; 9 bases are shared with TRBD2. V dropped 3 bases and J dropped 3; count of bases not matched to a gene: 3. From germline, CDR1 is SNHLY and CDR2 FYNNEI. The CDR3 is 14 residues long. The CDR3 region has the DNA TGTGCCAGCAGTGAGGCTAGCGGGATCTACGAGCAGTACTTC. Translated, it gives CASSEASGIYEQYF.

This clone appeared a single time. The V call is TRBV5-4, the J call TRBJ2-3, with D perhaps matching TRBD2 (5 bases). The CDR3 length is 12 residues. Germline V gene sequence: CDR1 SGHNT, CDR2 YYREEE (reference sequence). V was trimmed by 0 bases and J by 11 bases, leaving 10 bases between them. The CDR3, as DNA: TGTGCCAGCAGCTTGGGGACTCCGCGGCAGTATTTT. Amino acids: CASSLGTPRQYF. The whole variable domain, remainder taken from reference TRBV5-4 and TRBJ2-3, is ETGVTQSPTHLIKTRGQQVTLRCSSQSGHNTVSWYQQALGQGPQFIFQYYREEENGRGNFPPRFSGLQFPNYSSELNVNALELDDSALYLCASSLGTPRQYFGPGTRLTVL.

The table lists this clone with a count of one. The chain couples TRBV6-1 to TRBJ2-2; D unresolved. This CDR3 region has 15 residues. Trimming took off 7 bases at V and 1 base at J, with 13 bases between the two ends. Germline values: CDR1 MNHNS, CDR2 SASEGT. In DNA, the CDR3 is TGTGCCAGCAATCAGTTCGTCCTGAACACCGGGGAGCTGTTTTTT. Protein: CASNQFVLNTGELFF.

The gene calls are TRBV20-1 and TRBJ1-2; possibly TRBD1 for D (6 bases). The CDR3 has 11 amino acids. The germline CDR1 and CDR2 sequences are DFQATT and SNEGSKA (reference sequence). The V end was cut by 4 bases, the J end by 8 bases, with 11 bases between. CDR3 coding DNA: TGCAGTGCTAAGGGGACAAGCGGCTACACCTTC. Protein: CSAKGTSGYTF.

V is TRBV13 and J is TRBJ2-3; maybe TRBD2 (6 bases). This CDR3 is 14 amino acids long. V was clipped by 8 bases and J by 1 base, with 13 bases between them. Germline V gene sequence: CDR1 PRHDT, CDR2 FYEKMQ (reference sequence). CDR3 in amino acids: CASGGAGRTDTQYF. The CDR3 DNA follows: TGTGCCAGCGGCGGGGCAGGGCGCACAGATACGCAGTATTTT.

This clone was counted between two and nine times. The gene calls are TRBV10-2 and TRBJ2-7; D call uncertain. The germline V gene encodes CDR1 WSHSY and CDR2 SAAADI. Trimming stripped 4 bases from V and 3 bases from J, with 10 bases between. The CDR3 runs to 13 residues. CDR3 nucleotide sequence: TGCGCCAGCAGTGTCAACCTACTCTACGAGCAGTACTTC. This encodes CASSVNLLYEQYF.

This CDR3 is CASSFIPGSHEQYF. The CDR3 bases are TGTGCCAGCAGCTTTATTCCAGGGTCCCACGAGCAGTACTTC. The V gene is TRBV7-2, the J gene TRBJ2-7; TRBD1 is a possible D gene (5 bases). This CDR3 spans 14 amino acids. Germline values: CDR1 SGHTA, CDR2 FQGNSA. The V end was cut by 3 bases, the J end by 5 bases, with 14 bases between.

The chain links TRBV6-5 to TRBJ1-1, with D uncertain. This CDR3 region has 13 residues. Trimming stripped 2 bases from V and 4 bases from J, with 8 bases between. CDR1 MNHEY and CDR2 SVGAGI come from the germline V gene. The CDR3 loop reads CASSYQVGTEAFF. Here the CDR3 DNA reads TGTGCCAGCAGTTACCAGGTGGGCACTGAAGCTTTCTTT.